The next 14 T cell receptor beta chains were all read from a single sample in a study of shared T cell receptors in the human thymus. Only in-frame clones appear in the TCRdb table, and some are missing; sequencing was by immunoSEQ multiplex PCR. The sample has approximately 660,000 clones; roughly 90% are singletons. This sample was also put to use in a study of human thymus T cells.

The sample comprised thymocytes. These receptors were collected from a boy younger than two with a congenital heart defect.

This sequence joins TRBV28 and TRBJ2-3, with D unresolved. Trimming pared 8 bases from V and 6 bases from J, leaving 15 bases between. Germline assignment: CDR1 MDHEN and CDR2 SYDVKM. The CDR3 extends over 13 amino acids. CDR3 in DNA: TGTGCCAGCCACTTACCGGGTGGGGATACGCAGTATTTT. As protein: CASHLPGGDTQYF. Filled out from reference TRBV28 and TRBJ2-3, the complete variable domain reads DVKVTQSSRYLVKRTGEKVFLECVQDMDHENMFWYRQDPGLGLRLIYFSYDVKMKEKGDIPEGYSVSREKKERFSLILESASTNQTSMYLCASHLPGGDTQYFGPGTRLTVL.

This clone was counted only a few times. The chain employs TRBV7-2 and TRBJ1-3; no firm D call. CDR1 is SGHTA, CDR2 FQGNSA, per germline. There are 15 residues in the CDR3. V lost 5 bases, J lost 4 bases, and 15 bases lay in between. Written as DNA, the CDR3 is TGTGCCAGCAGCCTCCGGGCCGCGGGGGGAAACACCATATATTTT. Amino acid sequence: CASSLRAAGGNTIYF.

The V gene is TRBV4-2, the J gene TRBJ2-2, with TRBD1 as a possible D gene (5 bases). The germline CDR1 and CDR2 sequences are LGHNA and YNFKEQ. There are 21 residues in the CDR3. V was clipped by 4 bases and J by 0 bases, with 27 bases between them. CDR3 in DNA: TGTGCCAGCAGCCGCGACCAGCATTTACTGGGGCCCAATCCGAACACCGGGGAGCTGTTTTTT. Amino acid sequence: CASSRDQHLLGPNPNTGELFF.

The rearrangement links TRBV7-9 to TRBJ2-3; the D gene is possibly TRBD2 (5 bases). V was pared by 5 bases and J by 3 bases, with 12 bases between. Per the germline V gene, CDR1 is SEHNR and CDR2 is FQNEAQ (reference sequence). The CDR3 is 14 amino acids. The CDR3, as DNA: TGTGCCAGCAGCAACTCGGGCGGGACAGATACGCAGTATTTT. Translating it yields CASSNSGGTDTQYF. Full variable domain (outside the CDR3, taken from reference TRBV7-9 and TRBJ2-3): DTGVSQNPRHKITKRGQNVTFRCDPISEHNRLYWYRQTLGQGPEFLTYFQNEAQLEKSRLLSDRFSAERPKGSFSTLEIQRTEQGDSAMYLCASSNSGGTDTQYFGPGTRLTVL.

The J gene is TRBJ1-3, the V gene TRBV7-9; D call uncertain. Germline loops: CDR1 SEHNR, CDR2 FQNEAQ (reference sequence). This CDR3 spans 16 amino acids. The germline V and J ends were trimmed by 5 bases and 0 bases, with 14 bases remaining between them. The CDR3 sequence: CASSPSGGDSGNTIYF. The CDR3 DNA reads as TGTGCCAGCAGCCCCTCCGGCGGGGACTCTGGAAACACCATATATTTT. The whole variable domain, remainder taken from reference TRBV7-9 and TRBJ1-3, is DTGVSQNPRHKITKRGQNVTFRCDPISEHNRLYWYRQTLGQGPEFLTYFQNEAQLEKSRLLSDRFSAERPKGSFSTLEIQRTEQGDSAMYLCASSPSGGDSGNTIYFGEGSWLTVV.

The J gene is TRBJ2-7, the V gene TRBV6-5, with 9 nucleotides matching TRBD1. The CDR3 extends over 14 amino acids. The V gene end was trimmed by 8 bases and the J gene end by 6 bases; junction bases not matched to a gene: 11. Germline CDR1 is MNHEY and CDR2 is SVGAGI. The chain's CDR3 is CASRLGTGGGEQYF. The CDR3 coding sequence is TGTGCCAGCCGGCTGGGCACAGGGGGCGGCGAGCAGTACTTC.

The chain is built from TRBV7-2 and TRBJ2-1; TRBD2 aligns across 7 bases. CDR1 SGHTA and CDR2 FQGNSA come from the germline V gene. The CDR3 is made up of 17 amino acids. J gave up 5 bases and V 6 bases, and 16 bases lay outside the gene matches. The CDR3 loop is CASRSTGSAGFHNEQFF. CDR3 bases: TGTGCCAGCAGATCGACGGGGTCAGCGGGGTTCCACAATGAGCAGTTCTTC.

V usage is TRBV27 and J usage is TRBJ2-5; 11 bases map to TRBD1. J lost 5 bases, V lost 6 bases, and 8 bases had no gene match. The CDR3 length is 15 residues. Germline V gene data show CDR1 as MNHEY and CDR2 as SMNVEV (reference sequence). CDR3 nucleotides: TGTGCCAGCAGGACCAGGACAGGGGGCTTGGAGACCCAGTACTTC. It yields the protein CASRTRTGGLETQYF.

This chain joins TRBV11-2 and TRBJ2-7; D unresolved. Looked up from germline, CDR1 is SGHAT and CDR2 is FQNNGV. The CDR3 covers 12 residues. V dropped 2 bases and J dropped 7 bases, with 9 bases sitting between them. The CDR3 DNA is TGTGCCAGCAGCTTATTGAGAGGTGAGCAGTACTTC. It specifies CASSLLRGEQYF. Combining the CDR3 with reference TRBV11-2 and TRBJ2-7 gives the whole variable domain EAGVAQSPRYKIIEKRQSVAFWCNPISGHATLYWYQQILGQGPKLLIQFQNNGVVDDSQLPKDRFSAERLKGVDSTLKIQPAKLEDSAVYLCASSLLRGEQYFGPGTRLTVT.

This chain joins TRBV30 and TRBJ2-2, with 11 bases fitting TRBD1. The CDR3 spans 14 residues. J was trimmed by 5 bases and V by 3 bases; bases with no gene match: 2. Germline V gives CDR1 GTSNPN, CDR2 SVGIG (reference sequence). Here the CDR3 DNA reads TGTGCCTGGAGGGGGACAGGGGGGACCGGGGAGCTGTTTTTT. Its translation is CAWRGTGGTGELFF.

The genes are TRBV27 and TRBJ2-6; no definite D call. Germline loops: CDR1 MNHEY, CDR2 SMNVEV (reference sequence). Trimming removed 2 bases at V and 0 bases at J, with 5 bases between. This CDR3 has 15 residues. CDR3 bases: TGTGCCAGCAGTTTAAGCCTCTCTGGGGCCAACGTCCTGACTTTC. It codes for CASSLSLSGANVLTF.

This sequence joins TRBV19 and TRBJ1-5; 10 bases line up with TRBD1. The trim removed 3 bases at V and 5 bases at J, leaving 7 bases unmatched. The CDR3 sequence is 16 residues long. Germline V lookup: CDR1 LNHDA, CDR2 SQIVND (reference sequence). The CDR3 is CASSITGTGVHQPQHF. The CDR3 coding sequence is TGTGCCAGTAGTATCACCGGGACAGGGGTGCATCAGCCCCAGCATTTT.

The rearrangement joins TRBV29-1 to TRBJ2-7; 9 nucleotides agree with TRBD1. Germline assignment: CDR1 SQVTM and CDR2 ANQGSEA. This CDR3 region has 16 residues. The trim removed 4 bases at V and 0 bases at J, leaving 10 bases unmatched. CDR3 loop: CSVGRWETGGSYEQYF. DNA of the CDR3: TGCAGCGTTGGACGGTGGGAGACAGGGGGCTCCTACGAGCAGTACTTC.

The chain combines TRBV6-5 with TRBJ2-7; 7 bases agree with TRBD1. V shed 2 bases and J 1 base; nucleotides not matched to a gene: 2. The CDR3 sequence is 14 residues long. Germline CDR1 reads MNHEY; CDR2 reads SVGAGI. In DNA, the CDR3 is TGTGCCAGCAGTTACCGGGACAGATCCTACGAGCAGTACTTC. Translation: CASSYRDRSYEQYF.